The next 10 T cell receptor beta chains were all read from a single sample in a study of breast tumors, draining lymph nodes, adjacent tissues. MiXCR, applied by TCRdb to the multiplex PCR reads, yields one record per CDR3 protein. The data contain approximately 52,000 distinct CDR3 sequences, 42% of them singletons. Specimen: breast tumor tissue. Receptor source: a female donor with breast cancer. Some clones in this sample may be carry-over from other donors' samples.

This clonotype was counted at least ten times. The V gene is TRBV3-1, the J gene TRBJ1-2, with D perhaps matching TRBD1 (5 bases). Deletions cut 0 bases from V and 2 bases from J, with 10 bases between. Germline CDR1 LGHDT, CDR2 YNNKEL (reference sequence). The CDR3 length is 15 residues. The CDR3 coding sequence is TGTGCCAGCAGCCAAGAGGGGACCGCGAACTATGGCTACACCTTC. Residues: CASSQEGTANYGYTF.

V and J are TRBV10-3 and TRBJ2-1; D ambiguous. There are 14 residues in the CDR3. Trimming took off 2 bases at V and 0 bases at J, with 5 bases between the two ends. CDR1 is ENHRY and CDR2 is SYGVKD in the germline V gene. CDR3 region: CAISEASSYNEQFF. CDR3 DNA sequence: TGTGCCATCAGTGAGGCTAGCTCCTACAATGAGCAGTTCTTC.

This clonotype was recorded at least ten times. This chain joins TRBV25-1 and TRBJ2-4, with 8 bases that match TRBD1. The V gene end was trimmed by 8 bases and the J gene end by 4 bases; junction bases not matched to a gene: 4. Germline CDR1 is MGHDK and CDR2 is SYGVNS. The CDR3 covers 13 residues. CDR3 sequence (DNA): TGTGCCAGCCTGGACAGGGAGAAAAACATTCAGTACTTC. Amino acid sequence: CASLDREKNIQYF.

This clonotype was found many times. The chain employs TRBV6-2 or TRBV6-3 and TRBJ2-7, with D possibly TRBD2 on 6 matching bases. CDR1 and CDR2 (germline): MNHEY, SVGEGT. This CDR3 has 12 residues. Trimming removed 5 bases at V and 12 bases at J, with 17 bases between. The CDR3 DNA follows: TGTGCCAGCAGTGCACGGGACTCCGTGGGGTACTTC. It is translated as CASSARDSVGYF.

The gene calls are TRBV9 and TRBJ1-1, with 8 bases matching TRBD1. The CDR3 has 17 amino acids. The germline V gene has CDR1 SGDLS and CDR2 YYNGEE. V was pared by 3 bases and J by 1 base, with 11 bases of the junction left unmatched. The CDR3 reads CASSETPGQGANTEAFF. For the CDR3, the DNA is TGTGCCAGCAGCGAGACCCCTGGACAGGGAGCGAACACTGAAGCTTTCTTT. Full variable domain (missing parts from reference TRBV9 and TRBJ1-1): DSGVTQTPKHLITATGQRVTLRCSPRSGDLSVYWYQQSLDQGLQFLIQYYNGEERAKGNILERFSAQQFPDLHSELNLSSLELGDSALYFCASSETPGQGANTEAFFGQGTRLTVV.

The CDR3 is CSAYRGETQYF. The DNA for the CDR3 is TGCAGCGCCTACAGGGGGGAGACCCAGTACTTC. The chain joins TRBV29-1 to TRBJ2-5; TRBD1 agrees at 8 bases. The germline gives CDR1 SQVTM, CDR2 ANQGSEA. This CDR3 region has 11 residues. With V trimmed by 7 bases and J by 5 bases, 3 bases remained unmatched.

The gene calls are TRBV28 and TRBJ2-7, with D maybe TRBD1 (5 bases). CDR3 length: 15 amino acids. Trimming shortened V by 2 bases and J by 2 bases, and 13 bases separated the two germline ends. Looked up from germline, CDR1 is MDHEN and CDR2 is SYDVKM. The CDR3 region is CASSLDPGLTYEQYF. CDR3 coding DNA: TGTGCCAGCAGTTTAGATCCAGGGCTTACCTACGAGCAGTACTTC. Full variable domain (rest looked up from reference TRBV28 and TRBJ2-7): DVKVTQSSRYLVKRTGEKVFLECVQDMDHENMFWYRQDPGLGLRLIYFSYDVKMKEKGDIPEGYSVSREKKERFSLILESASTNQTSMYLCASSLDPGLTYEQYFGPGTRLTVT.

About this clonotype itself: At one end the junction does not follow the germline gene, possibly because of a read error. This sequence joins TRBV5-1 and TRBJ1-2; D is unclear. CDR3 length equals 13 residues. Germline V CDR1 and CDR2: SGHRS, YFSETQ. The CDR3 reads CASSPDGNYGHTF. CDR3 bases: TGCGCCAGCAGCCCAGACGGTAACTATGGCCACACCTTC.

This chain uses TRBV15 with TRBJ2-1; 10 bases agree with TRBD1. CDR1 LNHNV and CDR2 YYDKDF come from the germline V gene (reference sequence). The CDR3 consists of 15 residues. The V and J ends lost 3 bases and 5 bases, in that order; junction bases with no gene match: 4. The CDR3 protein is CATSSPGTGDNEQFF. CDR3 DNA sequence: TGTGCCACCAGCAGCCCCGGGACAGGGGACAATGAGCAGTTCTTC.

Concerning this clonotype itself: A much larger clonotype is one base distant, so this may be a read error. The V and J genes are TRBV11-2 and TRBJ2-1; possible D gene TRBD1, 5 bases. Per germline, CDR1 SGHAT and CDR2 FQNNGV. The CDR3 totals 20 residues. V was shortened by 2 bases and J by 6 bases, with 29 bases between the two germline ends. CDR3 coding DNA: TGTGCCAGCAGCTTATGGGGATTGGCGGCCTGGGCGGCTACAGGCAATGAGCAGTTCTTC. As protein: CASSLWGLAAWAATGNEQFF.